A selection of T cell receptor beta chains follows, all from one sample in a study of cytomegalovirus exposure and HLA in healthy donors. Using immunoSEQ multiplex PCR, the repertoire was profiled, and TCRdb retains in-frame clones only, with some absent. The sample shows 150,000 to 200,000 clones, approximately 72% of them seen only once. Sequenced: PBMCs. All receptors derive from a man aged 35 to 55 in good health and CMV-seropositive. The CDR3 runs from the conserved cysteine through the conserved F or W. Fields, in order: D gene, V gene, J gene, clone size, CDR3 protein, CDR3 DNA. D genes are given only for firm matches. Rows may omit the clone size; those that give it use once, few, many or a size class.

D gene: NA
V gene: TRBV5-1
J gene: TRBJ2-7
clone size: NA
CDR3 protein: CASSPNQGIGYEQYF
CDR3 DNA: TGCGCCAGCAGCCCGAACCAGGGGATCGGCTACGAGCAGTACTTC

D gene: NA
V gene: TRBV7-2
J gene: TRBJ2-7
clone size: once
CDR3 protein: CASSLGSGTYEQYF
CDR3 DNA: TGTGCCAGCAGCTTAGGGTCAGGCACCTACGAGCAGTACTTC

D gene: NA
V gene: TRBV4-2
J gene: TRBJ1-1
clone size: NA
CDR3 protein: CASSQDPGSEAFF
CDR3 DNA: TGTGCCAGCAGCCAAGACCCCGGTTCTGAAGCTTTCTTT

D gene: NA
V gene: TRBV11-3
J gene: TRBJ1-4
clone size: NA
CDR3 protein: CASSLNGGANEKLFF
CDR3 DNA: TGTGCCAGCAGCCTAAACGGGGGAGCTAATGAAAAACTGTTTTTT

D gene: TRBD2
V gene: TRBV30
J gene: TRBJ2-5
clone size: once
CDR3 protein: CAWTPSGHRSQYF
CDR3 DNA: TGTGCCTGGACCCCTAGCGGGCACCGTTCCCAGTACTTC

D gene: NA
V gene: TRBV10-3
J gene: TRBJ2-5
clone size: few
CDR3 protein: CAISDGGSQETQYF
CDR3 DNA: TGTGCCATCAGTGATGGGGGCTCTCAAGAGACCCAGTACTTC

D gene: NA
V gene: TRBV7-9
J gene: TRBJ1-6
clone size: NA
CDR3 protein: CASSRGGGPLHF
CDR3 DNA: TGTGCCAGCAGCAGGGGCGGGGGCCCCCTCCACTTT

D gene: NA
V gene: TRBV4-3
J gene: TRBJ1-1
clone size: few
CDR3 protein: CASSQEHMNTEAFF
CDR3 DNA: TGCGCCAGCAGCCAAGAACACATGAACACTGAAGCTTTCTTT

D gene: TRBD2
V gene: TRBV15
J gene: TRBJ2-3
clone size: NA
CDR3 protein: CATSASLAGADTQYF
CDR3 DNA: TGTGCCACCAGCGCCTCCCTAGCGGGGGCAGATACGCAGTATTTT

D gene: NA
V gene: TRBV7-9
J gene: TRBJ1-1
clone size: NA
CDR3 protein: CASSPELNTEAFF
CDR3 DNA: TGTGCCAGCAGTCCTGAGTTGAACACTGAAGCTTTCTTT

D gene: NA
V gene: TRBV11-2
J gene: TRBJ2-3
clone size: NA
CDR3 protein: CASSLAILGQDTQYF
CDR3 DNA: TGTGCCAGCAGCTTAGCTATTTTGGGACAAGATACGCAGTATTTT